These 25 T cell receptor beta chains came from one sample sequenced in a study of T cell responses to AZD1222 COVID-19 vaccine. Repertoires were generated with immunoSEQ multiplex PCR, while TCRdb's copy carries only in-frame clones and drops some. The data contain over 110,000 clones, under 90% of them singletons. The sequencing here drew on peripheral blood, taken 28 days after the second AZD1222 dose. Every receptor here comes from an adult who received the AZD1222 COVID-19 vaccine.

The chain uses TRBV6-6 and TRBJ1-4; 8 nucleotides line up with TRBD1. Unmatched junction bases numbered 8, after V lost 6 bases and J lost 5 bases. This CDR3 spans 15 amino acids. Germline-derived CDR1 and CDR2 are MNHNY and SVGAGI (reference sequence). CDR3 bases: TGTGCCAGCAGATCGACAGGGGACGTCAATGAAAAACTGTTTTTT. Translating it yields CASRSTGDVNEKLFF.

This clone was found a few times. This chain uses TRBV7-3 with TRBJ2-1; possibly TRBD2 for D (6 bases). V lost 2 bases and J 4 bases, leaving 12 bases between the germline ends. The CDR3 extends over 15 amino acids. Germline V gene data show CDR1 as SGHTA and CDR2 as FQGTGA. The CDR3 spells CASSLDSGAYNEQFF. The CDR3 nucleotides are TGTGCCAGCAGCTTAGATAGCGGAGCATACAATGAGCAGTTCTTC.

This chain uses TRBV7-9 with TRBJ1-2; TRBD1 is a possible D gene (5 bases). In germline, CDR1 is SEHNR, CDR2 FQNEAQ (reference sequence). The V and J ends lost 9 bases and 6 bases respectively, with 17 bases between them. This CDR3 is 13 amino acids long. CDR3 in amino acids: CARSKGREDGYTF. In DNA form, the CDR3 reads TGTGCCAGAAGCAAGGGCAGGGAGGATGGCTACACCTTC.

A single count supports this clone. The J gene is TRBJ1-1, the V gene TRBV3-1 (or the pseudogene TRBV3-2); D is undetermined. Trimming left V 4 bases short and J 0 bases short, with 6 bases between. Germline assignment: CDR1 LGHDT and CDR2 YNNKEL (reference sequence). CDR3 length: 13 amino acids. Written as DNA, the CDR3 is TGTGCCAGCAGCCTTAAATTGAACACTGAAGCTTTCTTT. Translation: CASSLKLNTEAFF.

The V gene is TRBV7-9, the J gene TRBJ1-1, with D possibly matching TRBD1 (5 bases). Trimming left V 5 bases short and J 6 bases short, with 22 bases between. Per germline, CDR1 SEHNR and CDR2 FQNEAQ (reference sequence). The CDR3 length is 16 residues. CDR3 coding DNA: TGTGCCAGCAGCCCTACCACCGGGACGAAGGGACCTGAAGCTTTCTTT. This gives the protein CASSPTTGTKGPEAFF.

The CDR3 coding sequence is TGTGCCAGCAGCCAAGGATGGGGCGAGCAGTACGTC. It is translated as CASSQGWGEQYV. The chain uses TRBV3-1 (or the pseudogene TRBV3-2) and TRBJ2-7; D gene uncertain. The V gene lost 1 base and the J gene lost 6 bases, with 7 bases spanning the gap. The CDR3 is 12 residues long. The V gene's germline CDR1 is LGHDT and CDR2 YNNKEL (reference sequence).

CDR3 sequence: CASSRDTGNTIYF. The CDR3 nucleotides are TGTGCCAGCAGCCGGGACACTGGAAACACCATATATTTT. The J gene is TRBJ1-3, the V gene TRBV7-8; maybe TRBD1 (6 bases). V dropped 5 bases and J dropped 2 bases, with 7 bases sitting between them. The CDR3 sequence is 13 residues long. Germline-derived CDR1 and CDR2 are SGHVS and FQNEAQ.

As DNA, the CDR3 is TGTGCCAGCAGCGTAGGTAGCGGGAGCTACGAGCAGTACTTC. As protein: CASSVGSGSYEQYF. The J gene is TRBJ2-7, the V gene TRBV9; 9 nucleotides line up with TRBD2. The CDR3 has 14 residues. With 0 bases clipped from V and 3 bases from J, the junction kept 1 base outside the gene matches. Germline lookup yields CDR1 SGDLS and CDR2 YYNGEE.

This chain connects TRBV6-5 to TRBJ1-5; 10 bases map to TRBD1. V shed 7 bases and J 6 bases; nucleotides not matched to a gene: 3. Germline V gives CDR1 MNHEY, CDR2 SVGAGI. The CDR3 is 13 residues long. The CDR3 spells CASIRDRGQPQHF. The CDR3 nucleotides are TGTGCCAGCATCCGGGACAGGGGTCAGCCCCAGCATTTT.

This chain links TRBV6-2 or TRBV6-3 with TRBJ1-1; D call uncertain. The V end was cut by 4 bases, the J end by 0 bases, with 15 bases between. The CDR3 consists of 16 residues. CDR1 is MNHEY, CDR2 SVGEGT, per germline. CDR3 nucleotides: TGTGCCAGCAGTTCTTCTATCGAGGCCCTGAACACTGAAGCTTTCTTT. Its protein product is CASSSSIEALNTEAFF.

The rearrangement links TRBV18 to TRBJ2-3; possibly TRBD2 for D (6 bases). V lost 3 bases, J lost 1 base, and 14 bases lay in between. Germline lookup yields CDR1 KGHSH and CDR2 LQKENI. This CDR3 spans 16 amino acids. The CDR3 region is CASSPRMGGGTDTQYF. In DNA, the CDR3 is TGTGCCAGCTCACCCCGAATGGGCGGGGGCACAGATACGCAGTATTTT.

The count of this clone is one. In DNA, the CDR3 is TGTGCCAGCACCGAAAGACTAGCCACAGATACGCAGTATTTT. It specifies CASTERLATDTQYF. This chain uses TRBV6-6 with TRBJ2-3; 7 bases fit TRBD2. The V gene's germline CDR1 is MNHNY and CDR2 SVGAGI (reference sequence). This CDR3 is built from 14 residues. V lost 7 bases to trimming and J lost 2 bases; unmatched junction nucleotides: 6.

This chain links TRBV30 with TRBJ1-2; D is possibly TRBD1 (5 bases). Trimming stripped 3 bases from V and 4 bases from J, with 18 bases between. Germline-derived CDR1 and CDR2 are GTSNPN and SVGIG (reference sequence). The length of the CDR3 is 15 residues. In DNA, the CDR3 is TGTGCCTGGAGGCTCCTGACAGACGGCGGCTATGGCTACACCTTC. This sequence encodes CAWRLLTDGGYGYTF. Looking up the rest from reference TRBV30 and TRBJ1-2 gives the full variable domain: SQTIHQWPATLVQPVGSPLSLECTVEGTSNPNLYWYRQAAGRGLQLLFYSVGIGQISSEVPQNLSASRPQDRQFILSSKKLLLSDSGFYLCAWRLLTDGGYGYTFGSGTRLTVV.

This clone has more than one count but fewer than ten. V gene TRBV7-8 combines with J gene TRBJ2-1; 9 nucleotides agree with TRBD1. CDR3 length: 14 residues. Germline trimming cut 3 bases from V and 8 bases from J; bases unmatched to any gene: 5. Germline V lookup: CDR1 SGHVS, CDR2 FQNEAQ. CDR3 loop: CASSFGGQGYEQFF. CDR3 DNA: TGTGCCAGCAGCTTCGGCGGACAGGGGTATGAGCAGTTCTTC. The full variable domain, in which reference TRBV7-8 and TRBJ2-1 provide the parts outside the CDR3, is GAGVSQSPRYKVAKRGQDVALRCDPISGHVSLFWYQQALGQGPEFLTYFQNEAQLDKSGLPSDRFFAERPEGSVSTLKIQRTQQEDSAVYLCASSFGGQGYEQFFGPGTRLTVL.

This clone was observed a single time. The rearrangement uses TRBV4-1 and TRBJ2-2; no reliable D call. CDR1 MGHRA and CDR2 YSYEKL come from the germline V gene. The ends were cut back, 4 bases at V and 0 bases at J, with 6 bases in the middle. The CDR3 runs to 14 residues. CDR3: CASSPRANTGELFF. The CDR3 DNA is TGCGCCAGCAGCCCCCGGGCGAACACCGGGGAGCTGTTTTTT.

The V call is TRBV27, the J call TRBJ1-6; TRBD1 matches at 9 bases. The germline V gene has CDR1 MNHEY and CDR2 SMNVEV (reference sequence). V lost 8 bases to trimming and J lost 8 bases; unmatched junction nucleotides: 13. The CDR3 runs 16 residues. Written as DNA, the CDR3 is TGTGCCAGCCGCGACTGGGGACAGGGACTAGATTCACCCCTCCACTTT. Protein sequence: CASRDWGQGLDSPLHF.

The rearrangement uses TRBV7-6 and TRBJ2-1; TRBD2 matches at 7 bases. The CDR3 contains 17 residues. CDR1 is SGHVS and CDR2 is FNYEAQ in the germline V gene. V was clipped by 1 base and J by 6 bases; unmatched bases: 12. The chain's CDR3 is CASSLGSGGSGGNEQFF. Here the CDR3 DNA reads TGTGCCAGCAGCTTAGGGTCCGGCGGGAGCGGAGGCAATGAGCAGTTCTTC.

This chain links TRBV20-1 with TRBJ2-7; D call uncertain. V lost 3 bases to trimming and J lost 6 bases, with 6 bases between them. This CDR3 spans 10 amino acids. Germline CDR1 and CDR2: DFQATT and SNEGSKA (reference sequence). The CDR3 here is CSASRLEQYF. The CDR3 DNA sequence: TGCAGTGCTAGTAGACTCGAGCAGTACTTC.

The J gene is TRBJ1-1, the V gene TRBV7-8; D perhaps matches TRBD1 (6 bases). Germline values: CDR1 SGHVS, CDR2 FQNEAQ. V was shortened by 1 base and J by 2 bases, with 14 bases between the two germline ends. This CDR3 region has 16 residues. CDR3 region: CASSLVSGGINTEAFF. In DNA form, the CDR3 reads TGTGCCAGCAGCTTAGTATCCGGGGGCATAAACACTGAAGCTTTCTTT.

The V gene is TRBV7-2, the J gene TRBJ1-1, with D unresolved. The CDR3 runs to 14 residues. Trimming took 5 bases from V and 2 from J, leaving 12 bases between them. Germline CDR1 reads SGHTA; CDR2 reads FQGNSA. The CDR3 protein is CASSPDWVNTEAFF. The CDR3 DNA is TGTGCCAGCAGCCCTGACTGGGTTAACACTGAAGCTTTCTTT.

This chain links TRBV6-5 with TRBJ1-2; D gene uncertain. The CDR3 has 14 amino acids. Germline CDR1 is MNHEY and CDR2 is SVGAGI. V lost 2 bases to trimming and J lost 2 bases, with 9 bases between them. The CDR3 DNA sequence: TGTGCCAGCAGTTACGGAACAGCGAACTATGGCTACACCTTC. It yields the protein CASSYGTANYGYTF.

Regarding this clone: Other DNA sequences in the sample encode the same CDR3. The genes are TRBV7-6 and TRBJ2-2; 7 bases align to TRBD1. Germline CDR1 is SGHVS and CDR2 is FNYEAQ. The V and J ends lost 0 bases and 0 bases, in that order; junction bases with no gene match: 7. The CDR3 covers 18 residues. The CDR3 DNA is TGTGCCAGCAGCTTAGCCCGACAGGGCCCCACGAACACCGGGGAGCTGTTTTTT. It yields the protein CASSLARQGPTNTGELFF.

The rearrangement links TRBV28 to TRBJ1-2; TRBD1 is a possible D gene (6 bases). Trimming took off 7 bases at V and 4 bases at J, with 13 bases between the two ends. From germline, CDR1 is MDHEN and CDR2 SYDVKM. This CDR3 has 13 residues. The CDR3: CASTYRVAYGYTF. The DNA of the CDR3 is TGTGCCAGCACCTACAGGGTGGCCTATGGCTACACCTTC.

The chain couples TRBV10-2 to TRBJ1-5; TRBD1 is a possible D gene (5 bases). Deletions cut 6 bases from V and 3 bases from J, with 9 bases between. Germline V gene data show CDR1 as WSHSY and CDR2 as SAAADI. The CDR3 has 13 residues. This CDR3 is CASRTEVNQPQHF. The CDR3 DNA sequence: TGCGCCAGCAGGACAGAAGTCAATCAGCCCCAGCATTTT.

The chain joins TRBV20-1 to TRBJ2-7; the D call may be TRBD1 or TRBD2 (5 bases each). The CDR3 is made up of 11 amino acids. V lost 3 bases and J 3 bases, leaving 6 bases between the germline ends. Germline CDR1 DFQATT, CDR2 SNEGSKA (reference sequence). CDR3 sequence: CSARGDYEQYF. The CDR3 DNA follows: TGCAGTGCTAGGGGGGACTACGAGCAGTACTTC.